The next 3 T cell receptor beta chains were all read from a single sample in a study of T cells in women clearing cervical HPV infection. The table came from immunoSEQ multiplex PCR; TCRdb's copy has only in-frame clones and leaves some out. Recorded here are 44,000 or so clones; the top ten clones represent around 0.98%. The specimen was blood buffy coat. The receptors shown here come from a woman aged 18 to 69 with a cervical HPV16 infection that either progressed to CIN3+ or cleared (not recorded which).

On this clone: The read ends 3 residues early relative to the CDR3; the germline J gene fills the gap. V gene TRBV18 combines with J gene TRBJ2-1, with 9 bases aligning to TRBD2. With 6 bases clipped from V and 1 base from J, the junction kept 4 bases outside the gene matches. The CDR3 contains 15 residues. The germline V gene has CDR1 KGHSH and CDR2 LQKENI. Incomplete CDR3 DNA: TGTGCCAGCTCCCGACTAGCGGAGTCCTACAATGAG. Its translation: CASSRLAESYNE. The CDR3 as a whole reads CASSRLAESYNEQFF.

Points on this clone: The read terminates 3 residues before the CDR3 end, so the remaining end is supplied by the germline J gene. V gene TRBV7-8 combines with J gene TRBJ1-4, with 8 bases that match TRBD1. Germline loops: CDR1 SGHVS, CDR2 FQNEAQ. The junction had 8 bases not matched to a gene; V was cut back by 5 bases and J by 0 bases. There are 17 residues in the CDR3. The CDR3 reads CASSGRRGPATNEKLFF. Incomplete CDR3 DNA: TGTGCCAGCAGCGGCCGCAGGGGGCCTGCAACTAATGAAAAA.

Remarks on this clone: The read halts 3 residues ahead of the CDR3 end, with the missing end drawn from the germline J gene. This chain joins TRBV10-2 and TRBJ2-7; D is perhaps TRBD1 (5 bases). Germline lookup yields CDR1 WSHSY and CDR2 SAAADI. Trimming took 8 bases from V and 2 from J, leaving 25 bases between them. This CDR3 has 17 amino acids. The part of the CDR3 DNA that was read is TGCGCCAGCGCGGACGCCACCTTCGGACAAGCCCCCTACGAG. Protein product: CASADATFGQAPYE. The whole CDR3 protein reads CASADATFGQAPYEQYF.